This T cell receptor beta chain was sequenced for a study of human thymus T cells. Sequenced by immunoSEQ multiplex PCR; TCRdb stores in-frame clones only, minus some. The sample contains about 43,000 clones, 95% of which appear only once. Germline V gene data show CDR1 as SEHNR and CDR2 as FQNEAQ (reference sequence). The V gene lost 3 bases and the J gene lost 5 bases, with 14 bases spanning the gap. CDR3 length equals 15 residues. Four of the eight donors gave about 0.45-1 mL blood during surgery. All available leukocytes, rather than a set cell count, yielded the blood DNA. The rearrangement uses TRBV7-9 and TRBJ2-1; weak D call: TRBD2 (6 bases). This receptor was taken from a girl under three years old with a congenital heart defect but otherwise immunologically healthy. Specimen: blood. CDR3 sequence: CASSFSGFADNEQFF. Written as DNA, the CDR3 is TGTGCCAGCAGCTTTAGCGGTTTCGCCGACAATGAGCAGTTCTTC.